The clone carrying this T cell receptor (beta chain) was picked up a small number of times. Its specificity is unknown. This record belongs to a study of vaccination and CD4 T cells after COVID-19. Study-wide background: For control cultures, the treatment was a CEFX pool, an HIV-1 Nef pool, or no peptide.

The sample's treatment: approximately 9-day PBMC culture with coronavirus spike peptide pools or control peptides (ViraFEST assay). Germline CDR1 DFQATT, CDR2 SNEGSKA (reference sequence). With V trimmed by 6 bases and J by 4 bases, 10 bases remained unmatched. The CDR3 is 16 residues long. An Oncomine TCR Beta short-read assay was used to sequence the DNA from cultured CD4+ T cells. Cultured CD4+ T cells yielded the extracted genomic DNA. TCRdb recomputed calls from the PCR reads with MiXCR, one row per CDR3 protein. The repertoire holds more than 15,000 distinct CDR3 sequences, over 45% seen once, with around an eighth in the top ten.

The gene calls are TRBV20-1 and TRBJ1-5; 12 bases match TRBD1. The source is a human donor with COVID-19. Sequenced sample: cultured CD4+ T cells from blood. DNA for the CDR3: TGCAGTGCCGGGCGTGGGGACAGGGGGCCGAATCAGCCCCAGCATTTT. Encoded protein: CSAGRGDRGPNQPQHF.